Below are 5 T cell receptor beta chains sequenced from a single sample in a study of blood T cells in healthy people across ages. PCR was performed a second time for roughly 7 to 11 cycles using a sample-barcoded 5' primer and a J-beta primer mix. TCRdb reprocessed the 5' RACE reads via MiXCR and lists one record per CDR3 protein. The data show approximately 1.5 million distinct CDR3 sequences, about 31% seen once. The sample consisted of blood. The receptors come from a woman aged 30 to 39 in good health.

The rearrangement uses TRBV7-2 and TRBJ2-1; 7 bases match TRBD1. The CDR3 spans 16 residues. J gave up 0 bases and V 5 bases, and 7 bases lay outside the gene matches. The germline V gene has CDR1 SGHTA and CDR2 FQGNSA. The CDR3 spells CASSTGQPYSYNEQFF. CDR3 bases: TGTGCCAGCAGCACGGGACAGCCTTACTCCTACAATGAGCAGTTCTTC.

This clonotype was observed a few times. This chain uses TRBV15 with TRBJ2-3; 9 nucleotides align to TRBD2. V lost 4 bases, J lost 1 base, and 3 bases stayed unmatched. This CDR3 is 15 amino acids long. From germline, CDR1 is LNHNV and CDR2 YYDKDF (reference sequence). The DNA for the CDR3 is TGTGCCACCAGCAATTTAGCGGGGGGCACAGATACGCAGTATTTT. This translates into CATSNLAGGTDTQYF.

Of note for this clonotype: A junction boundary mismatches the germline segment, possibly from a read error. This sequence joins TRBV29-1 and TRBJ2-1; D remains unclear. This CDR3 is built from 14 residues. From germline, CDR1 is SQVTM and CDR2 ANQGSEA. CDR3 sequence (DNA): TGCAGCGTTGTTTTGCCCCTTTCCTACAATGAGCGGTTCTTC. Translation: CSVVLPLSYNERFF.

This clonotype turned up a few times. The rearrangement uses TRBV20-1 and TRBJ1-2; possibly TRBD1 for D (6 bases). The CDR3 totals 14 residues. Germline V gene data show CDR1 as DFQATT and CDR2 as SNEGSKA (reference sequence). V was pared by 6 bases and J by 0 bases, with 14 bases between. CDR3 bases: TGCAGTGCCAGTGAAGGGGGATCTAACTATGGCTACACCTTC. Translated: CSASEGGSNYGYTF.

V usage is TRBV2 and J usage is TRBJ2-7; 7 nucleotides match TRBD2. The V segment lost 6 bases and the J segment 3 bases; nucleotides outside the gene matches: 5. The CDR3 runs to 13 residues. Germline CDR1 SNHLY, CDR2 FYNNEI. CDR3 loop: CASRGGTGYEQYF. The CDR3 DNA is TGTGCCAGCAGGGGGGGGACGGGCTACGAGCAGTACTTC.